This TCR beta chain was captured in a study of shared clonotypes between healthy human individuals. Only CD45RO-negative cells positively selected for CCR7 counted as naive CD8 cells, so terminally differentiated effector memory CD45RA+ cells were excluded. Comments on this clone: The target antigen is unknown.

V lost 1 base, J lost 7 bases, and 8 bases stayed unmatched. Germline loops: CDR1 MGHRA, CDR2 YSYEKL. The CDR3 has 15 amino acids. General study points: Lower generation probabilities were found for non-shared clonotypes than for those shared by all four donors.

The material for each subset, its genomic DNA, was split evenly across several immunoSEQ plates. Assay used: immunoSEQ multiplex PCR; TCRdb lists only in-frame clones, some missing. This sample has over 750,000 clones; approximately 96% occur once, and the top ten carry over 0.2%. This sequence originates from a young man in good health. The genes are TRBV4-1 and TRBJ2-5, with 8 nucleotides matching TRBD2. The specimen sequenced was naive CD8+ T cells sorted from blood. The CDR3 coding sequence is TGCGCCAGCAGCCAAGTGACGGGAGGGGGGGTGACCCAGTACTTC. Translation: CASSQVTGGGVTQYF.